This T cell receptor (beta chain) was sequenced during a study of cytomegalovirus exposure and HLA in healthy donors. Findings of the study overall: Previously analyzed data showed that most TCR beta V segments were productive at a frequency of about 90% or about 30%.

This clone showed up just once. Its antigen is undetermined. PCR amplification relied on 60 Vbeta primers (plus 13 Jbeta primers). Data came from immunoSEQ multiplex PCR; TCRdb stores just in-frame clones and leaves some out. This table holds fewer than 200,000 clones, 80% found once. V was trimmed by 5 bases and J by 7 bases, leaving 12 bases between them. This CDR3 is 13 amino acids long. Germline V gene data show CDR1 as SGHTA and CDR2 as FQGNSA. This receptor was obtained from a woman in her forties or fifties in good health and CMV-seropositive. The chain is built from TRBV7-2 and TRBJ1-5; D remains ambiguous. Sequencing was carried out using PBMCs. DNA for the CDR3: TGTGCCAGCAGCCGAGGGTTCTACCAGCCCCAGCATTTT. Protein product: CASSRGFYQPQHF.